This entry is about one T cell receptor beta chain. There are 16 residues in the CDR3. CDR1 and CDR2 (germline): SGHDN, FVKESK. These data originate in a study of T cells expressing NK-cell markers. Across the whole study: Underlying the TCR beta repertoires were sorted CD3+CD56+NKG2C+, CD3+CD56+NKG2C- and CD3+CD56-NKG2C+ T cells.

After re-calling the 5' RACE reads, TCRdb lists one entry per CDR3 protein, DNA absent. Recorded for this sample: about 440,000 distinct CDR3 sequences. The sequenced material came from blood T cells: a sorted CD56 or NKG2C T cell subset, CD4+ or CD8+ T cells, or bulk PBMC T cells (not recorded which). This chain joins TRBV14 and TRBJ2-1; the TCRdb D gene call, TRBD2, has no DNA to confirm it. The TCR originated in a woman aged 18-70 years in good health. CDR3 in amino acids: CASSHPVGGGMDEQFF.